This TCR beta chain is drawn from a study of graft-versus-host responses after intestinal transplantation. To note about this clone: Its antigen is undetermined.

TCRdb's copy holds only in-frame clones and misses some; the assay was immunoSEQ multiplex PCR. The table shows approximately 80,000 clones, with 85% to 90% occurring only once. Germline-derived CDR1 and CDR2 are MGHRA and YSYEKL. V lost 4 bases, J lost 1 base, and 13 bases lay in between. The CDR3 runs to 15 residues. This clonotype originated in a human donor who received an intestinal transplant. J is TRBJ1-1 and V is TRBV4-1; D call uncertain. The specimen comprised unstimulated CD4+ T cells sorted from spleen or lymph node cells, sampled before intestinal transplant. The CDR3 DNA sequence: TGCGCCAGCAGCCCCCCCCAGAGACAGAACACTGAAGCTTTCTTT. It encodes CASSPPQRQNTEAFF.